The 10 T cell receptor beta chains below all came from one sample that was sequenced in a study of cytomegalovirus exposure and HLA in healthy donors. Primers for the PCR totalled 60 Vbeta and 13 Jbeta. Here immunoSEQ multiplex PCR was the method, and the copy in TCRdb shows in-frame clones only, minus some. The table includes over 150,000 clones, roughly four fifths detected once. Source material: PBMCs. The receptor set was obtained from a man in his fifties in good health and CMV-seronegative.

DNA for the CDR3: TGTGCCAGCAGCTTAAGCGGGGGGGCAAAAGAGACCCAGTACTTC. Translating it yields CASSLSGGAKETQYF. The chain recombines TRBV11-2 with TRBJ2-5, with 10 nucleotides matching TRBD2. The ends lost 2 bases at V and 3 bases at J; junction bases unmatched: 3. CDR1 is SGHAT and CDR2 is FQNNGV in the germline V gene. The CDR3 has 15 residues.

CDR3 region: CASSIRTGLRIGYEQYF. The DNA of the CDR3 is TGTGCCAGTAGTATTCGAACAGGGCTCAGGATCGGCTACGAGCAGTACTTC. The V call is TRBV19, the J call TRBJ2-7; possible D gene TRBD1, 6 bases. Germline assignment: CDR1 LNHDA and CDR2 SQIVND (reference sequence). The CDR3 covers 17 residues. V was pared by 3 bases and J by 3 bases, with 21 bases between.

V and J are TRBV4-1 and TRBJ1-6; 7 bases map to TRBD1. Trimming at V came to 1 base and at J to 10 bases, leaving 10 bases not matched to a gene. The germline gives CDR1 MGHRA, CDR2 YSYEKL. The CDR3 contains 16 residues. CDR3 region: CASSQGPTGLKSPLHF. The CDR3 DNA reads as TGCGCCAGCAGCCAAGGGCCGACAGGGTTGAAGTCACCCCTCCACTTT.

As DNA, the CDR3 is TGTGCCAGCAGCCGCCAGGGGGGAGTGAGCAATGAGCAGTTCTTC. This gives the protein CASSRQGGVSNEQFF. The chain has TRBV7-3 and TRBJ2-1; TRBD1 might be the D (7 bases). The CDR3 has 15 residues. Trimming stripped 5 bases from V and 6 bases from J, with 17 bases between. Germline values: CDR1 SGHTA, CDR2 FQGTGA. The full variable domain, rest sourced from reference TRBV7-3 and TRBJ2-1, is GAGVSQTPSNKVTEKGKYVELRCDPISGHTALYWYRQSLGQGPEFLIYFQGTGAADDSGLPNDRFFAVRPEGSVSTLKIQRTERGDSAVYLCASSRQGGVSNEQFFGPGTRLTVL.

The rearrangement links TRBV30 to TRBJ1-5; D might be TRBD1 (6 bases). The CDR3 spans 15 residues. V was cut by 4 bases and J by 0 bases, with 13 bases left in between. CDR1 is GTSNPN and CDR2 is SVGIG in the germline V gene (reference sequence). The CDR3 loop reads CAWKSQGYSNQPQHF. CDR3 in DNA: TGTGCCTGGAAATCACAGGGTTATAGCAATCAGCCCCAGCATTTT.

The rearrangement joins TRBV7-6 to TRBJ2-5; D might be TRBD2 (6 bases). Germline CDR1 and CDR2: SGHVS and FNYEAQ. Trimming removed 1 base from V and 4 bases from J, with 16 bases in between. The CDR3 totals 16 residues. The CDR3 here is CASSLVGGLGRETQYF. CDR3 sequence (DNA): TGTGCCAGCAGCTTAGTTGGGGGGTTGGGAAGAGAGACCCAGTACTTC.

The rearrangement uses TRBV7-3 and TRBJ2-5; the match to TRBD2 covers 7 bases. In germline, CDR1 is SGHTA, CDR2 FQGTGA. The ends lost 2 bases at V and 5 bases at J; junction bases unmatched: 5. This CDR3 has 14 residues. CDR3 residues: CASSLAGAGETQYF. In DNA form, the CDR3 reads TGTGCCAGCAGCTTAGCGGGAGCTGGGGAGACCCAGTACTTC.

The rearrangement links TRBV28 to TRBJ2-2, with D maybe TRBD2 (6 bases). The germline V gene has CDR1 MDHEN and CDR2 SYDVKM. Trimming took off 6 bases at V and 1 base at J, with 15 bases between the two ends. There are 16 residues in the CDR3. Here the CDR3 DNA reads TGTGCCAGCAGCGGTAGCGGAAGAGGGAACACCGGGGAGCTGTTTTTT. Residues: CASSGSGRGNTGELFF.

The chain joins TRBV6-5 to TRBJ2-7; TRBD2 matches 9 bases. This CDR3 has 16 residues. The J segment lost 3 bases and the V segment lost 0 bases, leaving 6 bases of the junction unmatched. The V gene's germline CDR1 is MNHEY and CDR2 SVGAGI. CDR3 bases: TGTGCCAGCAGTTACTCCGGACTAGCGCGTAACTACGAGCAGTACTTC. Translated, it gives CASSYSGLARNYEQYF.

The chain recombines TRBV19 with TRBJ2-1; 7 bases line up with TRBD1. The CDR3 is 14 residues long. From germline, CDR1 is LNHDA and CDR2 SQIVND (reference sequence). V shed 3 bases, J shed 7 bases, and the junction held 6 bases outside the gene matches. CDR3 in amino acids: CASSMLTGRNEQFF. The CDR3 nucleotides read TGTGCCAGTAGTATGTTGACAGGGCGAAATGAGCAGTTCTTC.